These 31 T cell receptor beta chains were sequenced from one sample in a study of blood T cell repertoires in COVID-19. The assay was immunoSEQ multiplex PCR, and TCRdb's table has in-frame clones only and misses some. The sample has approximately 130,000 clones, roughly 79% seen once. The sample was peripheral blood. The receptors shown here come from a woman in her sixties with active or convalescent COVID-19.

The J gene is TRBJ2-3, the V gene TRBV5-1, with 11 positions matching TRBD2. V dropped 5 bases and J dropped 6; count of bases not matched to a gene: 5. CDR1 is SGHRS, CDR2 YFSETQ, per germline. This CDR3 region has 14 residues. The CDR3 is CASSFSGGEDTQYF. Written as DNA, the CDR3 is TGCGCCAGCAGTTTTAGCGGGGGGGAGGATACGCAGTATTTT.

This CDR3 reads CAISDTSRGVRGGPDTQYF. In nucleotides, the CDR3 is TGTGCCATCAGTGATACGTCCAGGGGAGTGCGGGGGGGCCCCGATACGCAGTATTTT. The V gene is TRBV10-3, the J gene TRBJ2-3, with TRBD2 identical over 9 bases. Germline trimming cut 3 bases from V and 6 bases from J; bases unmatched to any gene: 19. CDR3 size: 19 residues. Germline V gene data show CDR1 as ENHRY and CDR2 as SYGVKD.

This rearrangement joins TRBV10-1 to TRBJ2-3; possibly TRBD2 for D (5 bases). This CDR3 contains 16 residues. The germline gives CDR1 WNHNN, CDR2 SYGVQD (reference sequence). V lost 0 bases and J lost 0, with 10 bases in between. The CDR3 DNA is TGCGCCAGCAGTGAGTCGGAGAGGGTTAGCACAGATACGCAGTATTTT. As protein: CASSESERVSTDTQYF.

This chain uses TRBV19 with TRBJ1-1; possible D gene TRBD1, 6 bases. V was cut by 5 bases and J by 5 bases, with 15 bases left in between. CDR1 LNHDA and CDR2 SQIVND come from the germline V gene (reference sequence). The CDR3 totals 14 residues. The CDR3 DNA sequence: TGTGCCAGTAGTGGGAGAGGGGGTTATACTGAAGCTTTCTTT. Translating gives CASSGRGGYTEAFF.

The rearrangement joins TRBV5-4 to TRBJ2-3, with TRBD2 matching 12 bases. With 0 bases clipped from V and 2 bases from J, the junction kept 4 bases outside the gene matches. Germline-derived CDR1 and CDR2 are SGHNT and YYREEE (reference sequence). This CDR3 has 17 amino acids. CDR3 amino acids: CASSLDPSGRATDTQYF. In DNA, the CDR3 is TGTGCCAGCAGCTTGGATCCTAGCGGGAGGGCCACAGATACGCAGTATTTT.

V gene TRBV11-2 combines with J gene TRBJ1-1; 8 positions match TRBD1. After removal of 1 base from V and 0 bases from J, the junction contained 4 bases not matched to a gene. CDR1 and CDR2 (germline): SGHAT, FQNNGV. The CDR3 consists of 16 residues. The CDR3 loop reads CASSLGTGRLNTEAFF. The CDR3 DNA reads TGTGCCAGCAGCTTAGGGACAGGGCGACTGAACACTGAAGCTTTCTTT.

The V and J genes are TRBV9 and TRBJ1-1; tentatively, D is TRBD1 (6 bases). The CDR3 sequence is 15 residues long. The germline V gene encodes CDR1 SGDLS and CDR2 YYNGEE. Trimming took off 4 bases at V and 0 bases at J, with 13 bases between the two ends. Here the CDR3 DNA reads TGTGCCAGCAGCCCATGGGACACTTTGAACACTGAAGCTTTCTTT. It yields the protein CASSPWDTLNTEAFF.

This chain joins TRBV5-5 and TRBJ2-5; 15 positions agree with TRBD2. Germline assignment: CDR1 SGHKS and CDR2 YYEKEE (reference sequence). V lost 3 bases, J lost 3 bases, and 9 bases stayed unmatched. The CDR3 totals 18 residues. CDR3 protein: CASSSRTSGGGYEETQYF. CDR3 bases: TGTGCCAGCAGCTCACGGACTAGCGGGGGGGGCTACGAAGAGACCCAGTACTTC.

The chain employs TRBV27 and TRBJ1-2; tentatively, D is TRBD1 (5 bases). V was shortened by 4 bases and J by 8 bases, with 11 bases between the two germline ends. The germline gives CDR1 MNHEY, CDR2 SMNVEV (reference sequence). CDR3 length: 12 residues. DNA for the CDR3: TGTGCCAGCAGTTCTCTCAGGGTAGGCTACACCTTC. Its protein product is CASSSLRVGYTF.

Here the CDR3 reads CASSQEGYLGEDTQYF. Written as DNA, the CDR3 is TGTGCCAGCAGCCAAGAGGGGTACTTAGGGGAAGATACGCAGTATTTT. V and J are TRBV3-1 (or the pseudogene TRBV3-2) and TRBJ2-3; TRBD1 might be the D (5 bases). The CDR3 extends over 16 amino acids. Trimming left V 0 bases short and J 5 bases short, with 15 bases between. CDR1 and CDR2 from the germline V gene are LGHDT and YNNKEL (reference sequence).

The V call is TRBV6-2 or TRBV6-3, the J call TRBJ1-2; TRBD1 is a possible D gene (5 bases). The CDR3 extends over 13 amino acids. The germline CDR1 and CDR2 sequences are MNHEY and SVGEGT. Trimming shortened V by 4 bases and J by 3 bases, and 9 bases separated the two germline ends. The CDR3 DNA sequence: TGTGCCAGCAGTTCGACCAGGGACTATGGCTACACCTTC. Its protein product is CASSSTRDYGYTF.

This clone was detected only a few times. The V gene is TRBV30, the J gene TRBJ1-2, with 7 bases identical to TRBD1. The CDR3 length is 17 residues. Per the germline V gene, CDR1 is GTSNPN and CDR2 is SVGIG (reference sequence). Germline trimming cut 3 bases from V and 7 bases from J; bases unmatched to any gene: 20. CDR3 nucleotide sequence: TGTGCCTGGAGCGCATCAGCGAGGGGGCTTCACTCCGGTGGCTACACCTTC. This gives the protein CAWSASARGLHSGGYTF.

The chain joins TRBV2 to TRBJ2-5; the match to TRBD1 covers 10 bases. The CDR3 consists of 13 residues. J was trimmed by 5 bases and V by 6 bases; bases with no gene match: 3. The germline V gene encodes CDR1 SNHLY and CDR2 FYNNEI. The CDR3 DNA is TGTGCCAGCAGGTCGGGACAGGGGGAGACCCAGTACTTC. It translates to CASRSGQGETQYF.

This rearrangement joins TRBV3-1 (or the pseudogene TRBV3-2) to TRBJ2-3; D is unresolved. The V end lost 0 bases, the J end lost 7 bases, and 14 bases lay between the germline ends. CDR3 length: 15 amino acids. Germline CDR1 is LGHDT and CDR2 is YNNKEL (reference sequence). The CDR3 nucleotides are TGTGCCAGCAGCCAAGATCCCGGAGTCACGAATACGCAGTATTTT. This codes for CASSQDPGVTNTQYF.

The chain couples TRBV6-1 to TRBJ2-4, with a weak D call TRBD2 (7 bases). V lost 5 bases to trimming and J lost 4 bases, with 12 bases between them. CDR3 length: 14 residues. Germline V CDR1 and CDR2: MNHNS, SASEGT. The CDR3 DNA reads as TGTGCCAGCAGTCCCGGGGGGCAAAAAAACATTCAGTACTTC. Its protein is CASSPGGQKNIQYF.

This chain connects TRBV2 to TRBJ2-3, with TRBD2 matching over 7 bases. V shed 6 bases and J 3 bases; nucleotides not matched to a gene: 9. Germline-derived CDR1 and CDR2 are SNHLY and FYNNEI. CDR3 size: 15 residues. The CDR3 DNA follows: TGTGCCAGCAGCTGGGGGGGGTTTTGGACAGATACGCAGTATTTT. Amino acid sequence: CASSWGGFWTDTQYF.

This clone has only a few counts. The chain is built from TRBV28 and TRBJ1-3; D perhaps matches TRBD1 (5 bases). CDR3 length equals 15 residues. V was clipped by 7 bases and J by 0 bases, with 13 bases between them. Germline CDR1 reads MDHEN; CDR2 reads SYDVKM. CDR3 amino acids: CASKGRFSSGNTIYF. CDR3 nucleotide sequence: TGTGCCAGCAAGGGGCGTTTCAGCTCTGGAAACACCATATATTTT.

This clone was recorded a few times. V is TRBV28 and J is TRBJ1-5, with D unclear. Trimming removed 5 bases from V and 0 bases from J, with 14 bases in between. Germline loops: CDR1 MDHEN, CDR2 SYDVKM. CDR3 length: 16 residues. CDR3: CASSKLTYSSNQPQHF. In nucleotides, the CDR3 is TGTGCCAGCAGTAAGTTGACATATAGTAGCAATCAGCCCCAGCATTTT.

The V call is TRBV6-5, the J call TRBJ1-2; a weak D match, TRBD1 (6 bases). Trimming cost V 0 bases and J 8 bases, with 7 bases left between them. This CDR3 contains 12 residues. Germline values: CDR1 MNHEY, CDR2 SVGAGI. The CDR3, as DNA: TGTGCCAGCAGTTACTCAGGGGGAGGCTACACCTTC. It yields the protein CASSYSGGGYTF.

The V call is TRBV2, the J call TRBJ2-2; TRBD2 matches at 8 bases. In germline, CDR1 is SNHLY, CDR2 FYNNEI. This CDR3 is built from 13 residues. Losses at the gene ends were 7 bases for V and 5 bases for J; bases not matched to a gene: 3. This CDR3 reads CASKGLVTGELFF. For the CDR3, the DNA is TGTGCCAGCAAGGGACTAGTAACCGGGGAGCTGTTTTTT. Using reference TRBV2 and TRBJ2-2 for the parts outside the CDR3, the full variable domain is EPEVTQTPSHQVTQMGQEVILRCVPISNHLYFYWYRQILGQKVEFLVSFYNNEISEKSEIFDDQFSVERPDGSNFTLKIRSTKLEDSAMYFCASKGLVTGELFFGEGSRLTVL.

There are many counts of this clone. This rearrangement joins TRBV5-1 to TRBJ2-2, with a tentative D call TRBD2 (6 bases). CDR3 length equals 16 residues. In germline, CDR1 is SGHRS, CDR2 YFSETQ. The ends were cut back, 1 base at V and 4 bases at J, with 14 bases in the middle. In DNA, the CDR3 is TGCGCCAGCAGCTTGAAAACGGGAGTAGGCACCGGGGAGCTGTTTTTT. The encoded protein is CASSLKTGVGTGELFF.

This sequence joins TRBV2 and TRBJ1-6; 10 positions agree with TRBD1. This CDR3 is 15 amino acids long. Germline assignment: CDR1 SNHLY and CDR2 FYNNEI. J was trimmed by 7 bases and V by 4 bases; bases with no gene match: 4. The CDR3: CASSGRTGGNSPLHF. CDR3 bases: TGTGCCAGCAGTGGGCGGACAGGGGGGAATTCACCCCTCCACTTT.

This clone was seen a handful of times. J is TRBJ2-2 and V is TRBV5-4, with 8 bases identical to TRBD2. The CDR3 has 14 amino acids. Germline V gene lookup returns CDR1 SGHNT and CDR2 YYREEE (reference sequence). Losses at the gene ends were 5 bases for V and 2 bases for J; bases not matched to a gene: 2. Here the CDR3 DNA reads TGTGCCAGCAGTCGGGAGGGAAACACCGGGGAGCTGTTTTTT. Protein: CASSREGNTGELFF.

The table lists this clone with a few counts. The rearrangement links TRBV6-5 to TRBJ1-6; tentative D call: TRBD1 (5 bases). CDR1 MNHEY and CDR2 SVGAGI come from the germline V gene. This CDR3 contains 14 residues. V dropped 2 bases and J dropped 5 bases, with 7 bases sitting between them. CDR3 coding DNA: TGTGCCAGCAGTTACAGGGGCAATAATTCACCCCTCCACTTT. This codes for CASSYRGNNSPLHF.

The chain links TRBV6-5 to TRBJ2-5; D gene uncertain. The V and J ends lost 6 bases and 1 base respectively, with 9 bases between them. The CDR3 length is 13 residues. Per germline, CDR1 MNHEY and CDR2 SVGAGI. CDR3 sequence: CASRSSGQETQYF. CDR3 in DNA: TGTGCCAGCAGGTCCTCCGGCCAAGAGACCCAGTACTTC.

The chain combines TRBV27 with TRBJ1-4; D remains unclear. Trimming left V 6 bases short and J 0 bases short, with 8 bases between. Germline CDR1 reads MNHEY; CDR2 reads SMNVEV (reference sequence). The CDR3 extends over 14 amino acids. CDR3 DNA sequence: TGTGCCAGCAGATCACTCGCAACTAATGAAAAACTGTTTTTT. This encodes CASRSLATNEKLFF.

Only one count was recorded for this clone. The J gene is TRBJ2-7, the V gene TRBV7-2; D possibly corresponds to TRBD2 (7 bases). Trimming took off 1 base at V and 6 bases at J, with 19 bases between the two ends. This CDR3 is 16 amino acids long. CDR1 is SGHTA and CDR2 is FQGNSA in the germline V gene. CDR3 region: CASSLGGAGVVLEQYF. CDR3 nucleotide sequence: TGTGCCAGCAGCTTAGGGGGGGCGGGAGTGGTGCTCGAGCAGTACTTC.

The rearrangement joins TRBV21-1 to TRBJ2-7; the DNA was not compared with TRBD2, the D call given in the table. TRBV21-1 is assigned pseudogene status. The CDR3 has 12 residues. The CDR3 here is CASSPPGGEQYV. CDR3 sequence (DNA): TGTGCCAGCAGTCCCCCGGGGGGCGAGCAGTACGTC.

The chain has TRBV18 and TRBJ1-3; 7 bases line up with TRBD1. V trimming: 4 bases; J trimming: 3 bases; junction bases outside the gene matches: 9. This CDR3 has 16 amino acids. CDR1 is KGHSH, CDR2 LQKENI, per germline. The CDR3 loop is CASSQPGQTLGNTIYF. The DNA of the CDR3 is TGTGCCAGCTCACAGCCGGGACAGACTCTTGGAAACACCATATATTTT. Full variable domain (remainder filled in from reference TRBV18 and TRBJ1-3): NAGVMQNPRHLVRRRGQEARLRCSPMKGHSHVYWYRQLPEEGLKFMVYLQKENIIDESGMPKERFSAEFPKEGPSILRIQQVVRGDSAAYFCASSQPGQTLGNTIYFGEGSWLTVV.

The chain links TRBV10-2 to TRBJ2-3, with D perhaps matching TRBD1 (5 bases). Trimming cost V 3 bases and J 0 bases, with 10 bases left between them. Germline V gives CDR1 WSHSY, CDR2 SAAADI. The CDR3 sequence is 15 residues long. The CDR3 reads CASSETGVSTDTQYF. The CDR3 DNA is TGCGCCAGCAGTGAAACAGGAGTAAGCACAGATACGCAGTATTTT.

The chain is built from TRBV5-6 and TRBJ2-1; 11 positions agree with TRBD2. The germline gives CDR1 SGHDT, CDR2 YYEEEE. V lost 5 bases and J lost 10; bases outside the gene matches: 17. The CDR3 length is 17 residues. The CDR3 sequence: CASRTRGSGRAGREQFF. CDR3 nucleotides: TGTGCCAGCAGGACAAGGGGTAGCGGGAGGGCAGGACGCGAGCAGTTCTTC.